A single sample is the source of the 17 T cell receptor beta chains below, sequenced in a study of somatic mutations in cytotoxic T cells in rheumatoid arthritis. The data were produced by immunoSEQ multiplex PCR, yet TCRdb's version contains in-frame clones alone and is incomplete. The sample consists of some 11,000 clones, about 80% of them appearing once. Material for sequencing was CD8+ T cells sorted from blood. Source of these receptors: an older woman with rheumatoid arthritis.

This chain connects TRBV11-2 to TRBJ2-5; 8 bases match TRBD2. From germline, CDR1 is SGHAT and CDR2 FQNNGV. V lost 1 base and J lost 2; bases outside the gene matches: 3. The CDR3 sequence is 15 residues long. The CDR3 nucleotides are TGTGCCAGCAGCTTAGGACTAGCGACTCAAGAGACCCAGTACTTC. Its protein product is CASSLGLATQETQYF. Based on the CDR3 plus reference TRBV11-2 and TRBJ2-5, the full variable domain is EAGVAQSPRYKIIEKRQSVAFWCNPISGHATLYWYQQILGQGPKLLIQFQNNGVVDDSQLPKDRFSAERLKGVDSTLKIQPAKLEDSAVYLCASSLGLATQETQYFGPGTRLLVL.

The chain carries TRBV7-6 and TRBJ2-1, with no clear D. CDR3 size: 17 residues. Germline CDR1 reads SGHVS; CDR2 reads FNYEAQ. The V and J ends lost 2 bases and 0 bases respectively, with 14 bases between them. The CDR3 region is CASSLSEYSSSYNEQFF. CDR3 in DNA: TGTGCCAGCAGCTTATCCGAGTATTCAAGCTCCTACAATGAGCAGTTCTTC.

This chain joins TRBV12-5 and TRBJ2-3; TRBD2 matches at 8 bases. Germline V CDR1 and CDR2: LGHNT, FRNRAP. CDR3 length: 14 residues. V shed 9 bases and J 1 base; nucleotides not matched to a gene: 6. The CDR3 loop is CASGAGDGTDTQYF. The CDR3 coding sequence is TGTGCTAGCGGAGCGGGAGATGGCACAGATACGCAGTATTTT. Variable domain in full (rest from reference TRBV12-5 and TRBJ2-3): DARVTQTPRHKVTEMGQEVTMRCQPILGHNTVFWYRQTMMQGLELLAYFRNRAPLDDSGMPKDRFSAEMPDATLATLKIQPSEPRDSAVYFCASGAGDGTDTQYFGPGTRLTVL.

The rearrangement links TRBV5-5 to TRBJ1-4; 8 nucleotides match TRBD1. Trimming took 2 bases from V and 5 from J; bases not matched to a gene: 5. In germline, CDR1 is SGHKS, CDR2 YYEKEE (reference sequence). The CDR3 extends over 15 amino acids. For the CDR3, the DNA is TGTGCCAGCAGCTTCGAGGACAGGGAGAATGAAAAACTGTTTTTT. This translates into CASSFEDRENEKLFF. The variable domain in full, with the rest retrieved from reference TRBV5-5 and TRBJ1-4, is DAGVTQSPTHLIKTRGQQVTLRCSPISGHKSVSWYQQVLGQGPQFIFQYYEKEERGRGNFPDRFSARQFPNYSSELNVNALLLGDSALYLCASSFEDRENEKLFFGSGTQLSVL.

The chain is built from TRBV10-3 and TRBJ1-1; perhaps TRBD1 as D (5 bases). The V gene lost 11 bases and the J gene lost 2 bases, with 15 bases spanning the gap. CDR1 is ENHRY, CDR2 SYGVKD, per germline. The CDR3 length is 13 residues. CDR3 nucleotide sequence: TGTGCCGTACGGGCGGGGGGAAACACTGAAGCTTTCTTT. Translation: CAVRAGGNTEAFF.

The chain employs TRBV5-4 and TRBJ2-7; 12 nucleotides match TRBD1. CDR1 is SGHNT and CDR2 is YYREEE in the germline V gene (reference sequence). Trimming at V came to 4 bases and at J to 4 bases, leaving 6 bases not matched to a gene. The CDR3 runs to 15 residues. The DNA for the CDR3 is TGTGCCAGCAGCCTGGGACAGGGGGCTCTTTACGAGCAGTACTTC. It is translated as CASSLGQGALYEQYF.

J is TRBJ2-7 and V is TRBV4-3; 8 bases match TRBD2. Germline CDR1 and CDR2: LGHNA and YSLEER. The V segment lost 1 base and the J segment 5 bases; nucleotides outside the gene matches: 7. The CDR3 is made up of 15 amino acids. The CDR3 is CASSQVREGRDEQYF. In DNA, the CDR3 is TGCGCCAGCAGCCAAGTTCGGGAGGGCCGAGACGAGCAGTACTTC.

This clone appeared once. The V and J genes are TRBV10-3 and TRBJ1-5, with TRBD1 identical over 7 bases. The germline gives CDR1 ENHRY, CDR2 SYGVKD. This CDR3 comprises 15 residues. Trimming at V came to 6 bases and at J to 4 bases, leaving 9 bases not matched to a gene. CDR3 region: CAIRYGDSPNQPQHF. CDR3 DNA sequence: TGTGCCATCAGGTATGGGGACAGCCCTAATCAGCCCCAGCATTTT.

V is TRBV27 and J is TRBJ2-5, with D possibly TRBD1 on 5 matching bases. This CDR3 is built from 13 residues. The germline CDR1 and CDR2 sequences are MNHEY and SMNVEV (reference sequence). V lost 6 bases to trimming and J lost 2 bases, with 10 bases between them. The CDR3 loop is CASSTGTQETQYF. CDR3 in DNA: TGTGCCAGCAGCACAGGAACGCAAGAGACCCAGTACTTC.

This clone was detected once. CDR3 loop: CASSSGRTSDVETQYF. DNA of the CDR3: TGTGCCAGCAGCTCCGGACGGACTAGCGATGTGGAGACCCAGTACTTC. This chain joins TRBV7-7 and TRBJ2-5, with 9 bases identical to TRBD2. This CDR3 contains 16 residues. Germline lookup yields CDR1 SSHAT and CDR2 FNYEAQ (reference sequence). J lost 5 bases, V lost 4 bases, and 11 bases had no gene match.

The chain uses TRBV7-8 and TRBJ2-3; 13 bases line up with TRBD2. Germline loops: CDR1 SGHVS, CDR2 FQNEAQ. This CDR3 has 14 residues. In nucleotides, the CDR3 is TGTGCGACCGGGACTAGCGGGAATGCAGATACGCAGTATTTT. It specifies CATGTSGNADTQYF.

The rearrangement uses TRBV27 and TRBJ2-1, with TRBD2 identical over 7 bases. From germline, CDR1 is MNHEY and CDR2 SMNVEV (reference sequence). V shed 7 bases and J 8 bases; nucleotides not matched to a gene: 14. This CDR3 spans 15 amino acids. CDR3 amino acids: CASTWGGGPRDEQFF. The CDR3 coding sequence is TGTGCCAGCACCTGGGGGGGAGGGCCTCGGGATGAGCAGTTCTTC.

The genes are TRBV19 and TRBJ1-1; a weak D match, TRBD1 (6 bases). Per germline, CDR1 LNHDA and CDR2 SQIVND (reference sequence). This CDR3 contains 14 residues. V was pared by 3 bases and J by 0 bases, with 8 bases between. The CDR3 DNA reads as TGTGCCAGTAGTATCGAGGGGGTGAACACTGAAGCTTTCTTT. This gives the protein CASSIEGVNTEAFF.

CDR3 amino acids: CASSLGGRSYNEQFF. The CDR3 nucleotides read TGCGCCAGCAGCTTGGGAGGGAGGTCCTACAATGAGCAGTTCTTC. The gene calls are TRBV5-1 and TRBJ2-1; the D gene is possibly TRBD2 (6 bases). This CDR3 is 15 amino acids long. Germline loops: CDR1 SGHRS, CDR2 YFSETQ. V shed 0 bases and J shed 1 base, with 8 bases lying between them.

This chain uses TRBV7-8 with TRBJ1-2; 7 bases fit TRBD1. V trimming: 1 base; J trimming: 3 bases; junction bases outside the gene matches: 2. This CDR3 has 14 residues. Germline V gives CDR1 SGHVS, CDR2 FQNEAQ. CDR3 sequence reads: CASSLVGTDYGYTF. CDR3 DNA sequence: TGTGCCAGCAGCTTAGTGGGGACAGACTATGGCTACACCTTC.

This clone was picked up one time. The CDR3 loop is CASSFGGEEAFF. CDR3 sequence (DNA): TGTGCCAGCAGCTTTGGGGGGGAGGAAGCTTTCTTT. The chain is built from TRBV7-9 and TRBJ1-1, with D possibly being TRBD1 (5 bases). Trimming cost V 3 bases and J 8 bases, with 10 bases left between them. This CDR3 has 12 amino acids. Per germline, CDR1 SEHNR and CDR2 FQNEAQ (reference sequence). The full variable domain, completed using reference TRBV7-9 and TRBJ1-1, is DTGVSQNPRHKITKRGQNVTFRCDPISEHNRLYWYRQTLGQGPEFLTYFQNEAQLEKSRLLSDRFSAERPKGSFSTLEIQRTEQGDSAMYLCASSFGGEEAFFGQGTRLTVV.

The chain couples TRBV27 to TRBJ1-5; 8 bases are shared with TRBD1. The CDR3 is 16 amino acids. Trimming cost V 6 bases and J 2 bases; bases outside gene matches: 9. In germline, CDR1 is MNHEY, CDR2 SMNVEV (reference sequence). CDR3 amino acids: CASSPVGTGRNQPQHF. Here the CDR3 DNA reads TGTGCCAGCAGCCCTGTCGGGACAGGCCGCAATCAGCCCCAGCATTTT.